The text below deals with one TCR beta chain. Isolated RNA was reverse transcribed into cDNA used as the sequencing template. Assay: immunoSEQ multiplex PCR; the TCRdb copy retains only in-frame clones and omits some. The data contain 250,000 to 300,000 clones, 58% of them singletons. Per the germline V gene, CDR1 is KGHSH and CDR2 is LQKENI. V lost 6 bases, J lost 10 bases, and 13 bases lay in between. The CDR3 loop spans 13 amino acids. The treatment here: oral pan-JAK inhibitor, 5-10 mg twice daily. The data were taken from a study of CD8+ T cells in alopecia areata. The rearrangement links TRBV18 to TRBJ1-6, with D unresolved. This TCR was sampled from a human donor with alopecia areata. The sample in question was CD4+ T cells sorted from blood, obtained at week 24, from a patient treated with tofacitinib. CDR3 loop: CASSTLWESPLHF. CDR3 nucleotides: TGTGCCAGCTCGACCCTCTGGGAGTCACCCCTCCACTTT.